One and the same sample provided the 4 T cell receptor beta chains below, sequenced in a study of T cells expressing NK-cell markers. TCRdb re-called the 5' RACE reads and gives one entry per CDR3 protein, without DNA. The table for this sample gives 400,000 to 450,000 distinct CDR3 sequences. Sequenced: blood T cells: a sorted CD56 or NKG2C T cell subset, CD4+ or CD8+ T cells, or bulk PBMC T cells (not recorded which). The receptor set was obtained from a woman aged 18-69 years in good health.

The CDR3 loop reads CATTDRGPDNEQFF. V gene TRBV7-9 combines with J gene TRBJ2-1; the D gene TCRdb calls, TRBD1, cannot be checked with no DNA. CDR3 size: 14 residues. The V gene's germline CDR1 is SEHNR and CDR2 FQNEAQ (reference sequence).

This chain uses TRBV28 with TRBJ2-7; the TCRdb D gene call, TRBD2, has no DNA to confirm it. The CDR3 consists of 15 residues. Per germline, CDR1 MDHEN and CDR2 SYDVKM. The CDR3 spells CASSPPAGYPDEQYF.

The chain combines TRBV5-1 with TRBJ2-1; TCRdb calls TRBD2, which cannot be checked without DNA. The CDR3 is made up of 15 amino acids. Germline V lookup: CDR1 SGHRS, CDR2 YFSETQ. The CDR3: CASSYIAGGPNEQFF.

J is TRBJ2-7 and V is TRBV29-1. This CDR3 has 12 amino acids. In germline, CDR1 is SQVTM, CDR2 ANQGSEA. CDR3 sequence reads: CSVRVSSYEQYF.